One sample yielded the 5 T cell receptor beta chains listed below, sequenced in a study of T cells in narcolepsy. TCRdb's copy holds only in-frame clones and misses some; the assay was immunoSEQ multiplex PCR. The data contain around 31,000 clones, roughly 73% of them singletons. The sample taken for sequencing was CD45RA- memory CD4+ T cells from PBMCs. Receptor source: a human donor with narcolepsy.

This clone has just one count. The chain joins TRBV5-6 to TRBJ2-7, with D possibly matching TRBD1 (6 bases). Germline-derived CDR1 and CDR2 are SGHDT and YYEEEE. The V end was cut by 0 bases, the J end by 4 bases, with 11 bases between. The CDR3 is made up of 14 amino acids. CDR3 sequence (DNA): TGTGCCAGCAGCTTGGACAGGGTTGGATACGAGCAGTACTTC. Translated: CASSLDRVGYEQYF.

The count of this clone is one. The chain joins TRBV5-3 to TRBJ2-1; D call uncertain. TRBV5-3 counts as an open reading frame of uncertain function. The CDR3 has 13 residues. Trimming took off 6 bases at V and 8 bases at J, with 15 bases between the two ends. The CDR3 DNA follows: TGTGCCAGAAACGTATCCAGTTTCGATGAGCAGTTCTTC. Amino acid sequence: CARNVSSFDEQFF.

The chain uses TRBV29-1 and TRBJ2-5; TRBD2 agrees at 14 bases. Per germline, CDR1 SQVTM and CDR2 ANQGSEA. CDR3 size: 14 residues. The V and J ends lost 6 bases and 7 bases, in that order; junction bases with no gene match: 7. CDR3 in DNA: TGCAGCGTGCGGGGACTAGCGGGAGTTGCGACCCAGTACTTC. It codes for CSVRGLAGVATQYF.

The count of this clone is one. The CDR3 reads CASSASGTSYEQYF. The CDR3 nucleotides are TGTGCCAGCAGCGCCAGCGGGACCTCCTACGAGCAGTACTTC. The V gene is TRBV7-8, the J gene TRBJ2-5, with 7 nucleotides matching TRBD2. The tail of the sequence fits TRBJ2-7 better, so the J call may be wrong. The CDR3 consists of 14 residues. Germline V gives CDR1 SGHVS, CDR2 FQNEAQ.

The chain carries TRBV11-1 and TRBJ1-1, with D uncertain. The V gene's germline CDR1 is SGHAT and CDR2 FQDESV (reference sequence). The CDR3 has 13 residues. Trimming shortened V by 2 bases and J by 1 base, and 5 bases separated the two germline ends. CDR3 nucleotides: TGTGCCAGCAGCTTAACTCCGAACACTGAAGCTTTCTTT. This codes for CASSLTPNTEAFF. Drawing the rest from reference TRBV11-1 and TRBJ1-1, the complete variable domain is EAEVAQSPRYKITEKSQAVAFWCDPISGHATLYWYRQILGQGPELLVQFQDESVVDDSQLPKDRFSAERLKGVDSTLKIQPAELGDSAMYLCASSLTPNTEAFFGQGTRLTVV.